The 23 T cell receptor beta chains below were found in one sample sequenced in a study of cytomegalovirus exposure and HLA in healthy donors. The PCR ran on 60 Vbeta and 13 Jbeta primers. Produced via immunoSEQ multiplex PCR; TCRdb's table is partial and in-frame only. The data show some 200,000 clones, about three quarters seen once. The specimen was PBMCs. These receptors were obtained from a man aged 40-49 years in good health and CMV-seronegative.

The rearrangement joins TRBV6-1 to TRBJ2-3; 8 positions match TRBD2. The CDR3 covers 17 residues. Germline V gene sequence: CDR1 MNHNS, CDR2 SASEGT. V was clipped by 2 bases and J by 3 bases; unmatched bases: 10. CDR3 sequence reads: CASSEYGAGGVTDTQYF. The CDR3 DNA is TGTGCCAGCAGTGAATATGGGGCGGGAGGCGTAACAGATACGCAGTATTTT.

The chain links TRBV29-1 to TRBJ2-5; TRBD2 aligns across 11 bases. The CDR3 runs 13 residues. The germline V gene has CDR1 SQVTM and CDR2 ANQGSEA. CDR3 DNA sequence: TGCGGGGTTAGGGCTAGCGGGAGGTTTGCCCAGTACTTC. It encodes CGVRASGRFAQYF.

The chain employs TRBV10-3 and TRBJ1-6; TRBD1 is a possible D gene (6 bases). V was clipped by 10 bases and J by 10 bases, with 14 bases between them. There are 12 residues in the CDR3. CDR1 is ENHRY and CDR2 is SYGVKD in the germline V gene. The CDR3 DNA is TGTGCCACCGAAACAGGGAGCTCACCCCTCCACTTT. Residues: CATETGSSPLHF.

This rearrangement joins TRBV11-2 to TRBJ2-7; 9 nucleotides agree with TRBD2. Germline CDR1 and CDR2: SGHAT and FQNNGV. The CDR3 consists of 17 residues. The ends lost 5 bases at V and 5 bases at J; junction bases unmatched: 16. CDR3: CASSPAVGGRAHNEQYF. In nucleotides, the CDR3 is TGTGCCAGCAGCCCAGCCGTCGGCGGGAGGGCCCACAACGAGCAGTACTTC.

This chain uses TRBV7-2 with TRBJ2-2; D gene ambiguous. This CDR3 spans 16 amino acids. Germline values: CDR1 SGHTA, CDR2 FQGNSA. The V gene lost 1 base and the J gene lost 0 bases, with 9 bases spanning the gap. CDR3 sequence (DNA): TGTGCCAGCAGCTTAGGGGCCGATGCGAACACCGGGGAGCTGTTTTTT. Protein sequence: CASSLGADANTGELFF.

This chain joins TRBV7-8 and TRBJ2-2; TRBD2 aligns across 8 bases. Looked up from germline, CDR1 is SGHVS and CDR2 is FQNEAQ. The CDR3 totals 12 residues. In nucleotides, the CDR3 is TGTGCTGCGGGGGGTCGAACCGGGGAGCTGTTTTTT. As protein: CAAGGRTGELFF.

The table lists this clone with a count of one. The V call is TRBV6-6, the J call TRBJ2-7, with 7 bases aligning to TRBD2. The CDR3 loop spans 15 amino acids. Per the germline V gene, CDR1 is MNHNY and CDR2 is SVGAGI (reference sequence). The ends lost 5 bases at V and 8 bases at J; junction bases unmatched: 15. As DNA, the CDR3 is TGTGCCAGCAGTCAGAGTCCGGGGGGAAACGGTCAGCAGTACTTC. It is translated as CASSQSPGGNGQQYF.

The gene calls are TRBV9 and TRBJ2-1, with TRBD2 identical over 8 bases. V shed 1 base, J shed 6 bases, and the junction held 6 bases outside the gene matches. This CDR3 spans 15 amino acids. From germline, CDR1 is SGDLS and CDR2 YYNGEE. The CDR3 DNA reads TGTGCCAGCAGCGTAATAGCGGGGCCATCCAATGAGCAGTTCTTC. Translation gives CASSVIAGPSNEQFF. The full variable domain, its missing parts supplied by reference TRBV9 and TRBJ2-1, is DSGVTQTPKHLITATGQRVTLRCSPRSGDLSVYWYQQSLDQGLQFLIQYYNGEERAKGNILERFSAQQFPDLHSELNLSSLELGDSALYFCASSVIAGPSNEQFFGPGTRLTVL.

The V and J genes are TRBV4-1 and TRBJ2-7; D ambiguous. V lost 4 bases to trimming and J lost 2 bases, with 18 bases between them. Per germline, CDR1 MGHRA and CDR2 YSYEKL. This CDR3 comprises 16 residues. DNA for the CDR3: TGCGCCAGCAGCCGGCGACCCAGGCTAAACGCCTACGAGCAGTACTTC. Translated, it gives CASSRRPRLNAYEQYF.

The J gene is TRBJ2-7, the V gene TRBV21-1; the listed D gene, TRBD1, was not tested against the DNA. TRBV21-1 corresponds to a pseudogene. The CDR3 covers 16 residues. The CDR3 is CASIALQGARSYEQYF. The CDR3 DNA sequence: TGTGCCAGCATCGCCCTACAGGGGGCGCGCTCCTACGAGCAGTACTTC.

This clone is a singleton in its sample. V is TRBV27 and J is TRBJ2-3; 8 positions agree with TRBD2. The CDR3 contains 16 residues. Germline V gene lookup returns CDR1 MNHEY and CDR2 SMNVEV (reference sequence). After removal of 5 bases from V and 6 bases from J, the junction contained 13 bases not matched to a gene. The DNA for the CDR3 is TGTGCCAGCAGTCCGGATAGACTAGCGAGAAGGGATACGCAGTATTTT. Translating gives CASSPDRLARRDTQYF.

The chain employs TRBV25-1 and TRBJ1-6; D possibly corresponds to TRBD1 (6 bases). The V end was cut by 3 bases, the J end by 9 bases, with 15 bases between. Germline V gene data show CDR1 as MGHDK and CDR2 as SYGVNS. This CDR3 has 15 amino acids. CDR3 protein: CASSDFGQPGSPLHF. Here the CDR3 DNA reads TGTGCCAGCAGTGATTTCGGACAGCCCGGTTCACCCCTCCACTTT.

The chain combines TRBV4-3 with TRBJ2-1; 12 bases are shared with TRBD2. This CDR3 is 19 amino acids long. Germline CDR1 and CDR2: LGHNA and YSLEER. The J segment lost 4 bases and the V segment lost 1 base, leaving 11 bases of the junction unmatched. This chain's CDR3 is CASSQAASGGAPAYNEQFF. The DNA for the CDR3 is TGCGCCAGCAGCCAAGCGGCTAGCGGGGGGGCCCCGGCTTACAATGAGCAGTTCTTC.

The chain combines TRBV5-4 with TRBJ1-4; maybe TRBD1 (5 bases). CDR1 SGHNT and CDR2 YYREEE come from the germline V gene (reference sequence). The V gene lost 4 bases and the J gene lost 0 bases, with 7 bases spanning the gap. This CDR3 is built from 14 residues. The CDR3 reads CASSATATNEKLFF. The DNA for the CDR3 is TGTGCCAGCAGCGCGACAGCAACTAATGAAAAACTGTTTTTT.

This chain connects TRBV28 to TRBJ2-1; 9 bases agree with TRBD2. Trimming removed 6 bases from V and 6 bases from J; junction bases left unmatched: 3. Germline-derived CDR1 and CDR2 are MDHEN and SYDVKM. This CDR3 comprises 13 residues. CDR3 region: CASRLAGVNEQFF. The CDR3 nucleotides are TGTGCCAGCAGATTAGCGGGAGTCAATGAGCAGTTCTTC.

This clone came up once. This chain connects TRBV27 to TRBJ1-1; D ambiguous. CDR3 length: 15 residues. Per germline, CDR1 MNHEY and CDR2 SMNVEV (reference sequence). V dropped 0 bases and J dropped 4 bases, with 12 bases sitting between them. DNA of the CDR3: TGTGCCAGCAGTTTATCTTCGGGATCGGGCACTGAAGCTTTCTTT. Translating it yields CASSLSSGSGTEAFF.

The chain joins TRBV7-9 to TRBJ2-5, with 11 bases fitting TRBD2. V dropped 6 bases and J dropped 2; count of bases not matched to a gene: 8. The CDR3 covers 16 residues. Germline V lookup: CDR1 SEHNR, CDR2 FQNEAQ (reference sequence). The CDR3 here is CASSFIRLAGQETQYF. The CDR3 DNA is TGTGCCAGCAGTTTTATTCGACTAGCGGGGCAAGAGACCCAGTACTTC.

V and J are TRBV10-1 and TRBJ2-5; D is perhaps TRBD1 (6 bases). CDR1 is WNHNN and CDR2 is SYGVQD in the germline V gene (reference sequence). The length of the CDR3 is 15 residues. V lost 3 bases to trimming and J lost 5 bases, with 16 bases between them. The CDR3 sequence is CASSEGGAGMETQYF. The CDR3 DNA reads TGCGCCAGCAGTGAAGGGGGTGCCGGTATGGAGACCCAGTACTTC.

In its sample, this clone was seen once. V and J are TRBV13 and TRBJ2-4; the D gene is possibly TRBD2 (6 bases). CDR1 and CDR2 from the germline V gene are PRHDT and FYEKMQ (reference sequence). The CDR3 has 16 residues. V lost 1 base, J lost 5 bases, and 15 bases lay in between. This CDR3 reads CASSLEPGPGENIQYF. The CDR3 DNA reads TGTGCCAGCAGCTTAGAGCCGGGACCGGGGGAAAACATTCAGTACTTC.

The CDR3 coding sequence is TGTGCCAGCAGCTTGTACTTAACTGTAATTTCTCCTGGAAACACCATATATTTT. Amino acid sequence: CASSLYLTVISPGNTIYF. The genes are TRBV5-6 and TRBJ1-3; D remains ambiguous. V lost 1 base, J lost 2 bases, and 19 bases lay in between. CDR3 length equals 18 residues. The germline V gene encodes CDR1 SGHDT and CDR2 YYEEEE.

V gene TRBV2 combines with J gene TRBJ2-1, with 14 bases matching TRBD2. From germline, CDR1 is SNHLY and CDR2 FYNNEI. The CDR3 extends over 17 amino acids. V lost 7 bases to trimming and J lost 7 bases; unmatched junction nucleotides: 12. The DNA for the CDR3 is TGTGCCAGCACTCCACAGACTAGCGGGAGGGCGGGGAATGAGCAGTTCTTC. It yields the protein CASTPQTSGRAGNEQFF.

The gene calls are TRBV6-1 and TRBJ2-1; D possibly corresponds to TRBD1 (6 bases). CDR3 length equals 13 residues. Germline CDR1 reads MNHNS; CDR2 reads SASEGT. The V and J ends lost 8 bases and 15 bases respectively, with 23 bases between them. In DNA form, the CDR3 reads TGTGCCAGCGCCATTTCGGACAGCGACCGAGGGTTCTTC. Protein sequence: CASAISDSDRGFF.

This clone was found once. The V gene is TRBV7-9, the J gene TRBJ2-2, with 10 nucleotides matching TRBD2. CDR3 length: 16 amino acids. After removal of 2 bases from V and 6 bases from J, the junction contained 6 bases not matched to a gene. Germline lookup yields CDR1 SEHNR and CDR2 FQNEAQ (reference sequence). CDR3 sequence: CASSLPGLAKAGELFF. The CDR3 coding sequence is TGTGCCAGCAGCTTACCGGGACTAGCGAAGGCCGGGGAGCTGTTTTTT. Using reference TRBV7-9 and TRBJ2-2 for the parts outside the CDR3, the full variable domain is DTGVSQNPRHKITKRGQNVTFRCDPISEHNRLYWYRQTLGQGPEFLTYFQNEAQLEKSRLLSDRFSAERPKGSFSTLEIQRTEQGDSAMYLCASSLPGLAKAGELFFGEGSRLTVL.